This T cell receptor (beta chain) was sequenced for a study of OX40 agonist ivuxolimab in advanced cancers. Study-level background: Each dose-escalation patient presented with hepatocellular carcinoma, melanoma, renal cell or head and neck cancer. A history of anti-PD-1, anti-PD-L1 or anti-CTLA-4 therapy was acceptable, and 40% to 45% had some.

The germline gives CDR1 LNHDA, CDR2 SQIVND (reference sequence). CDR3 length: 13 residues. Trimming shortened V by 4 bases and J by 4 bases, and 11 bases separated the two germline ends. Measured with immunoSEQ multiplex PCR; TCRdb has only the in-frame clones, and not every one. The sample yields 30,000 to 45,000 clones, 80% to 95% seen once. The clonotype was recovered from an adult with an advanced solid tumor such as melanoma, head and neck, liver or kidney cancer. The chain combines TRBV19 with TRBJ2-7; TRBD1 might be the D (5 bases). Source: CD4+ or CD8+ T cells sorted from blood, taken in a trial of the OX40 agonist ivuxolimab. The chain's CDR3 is CASSSTGDYEQYF. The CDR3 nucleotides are TGTGCCAGTAGTAGTACAGGAGATTACGAGCAGTACTTC.